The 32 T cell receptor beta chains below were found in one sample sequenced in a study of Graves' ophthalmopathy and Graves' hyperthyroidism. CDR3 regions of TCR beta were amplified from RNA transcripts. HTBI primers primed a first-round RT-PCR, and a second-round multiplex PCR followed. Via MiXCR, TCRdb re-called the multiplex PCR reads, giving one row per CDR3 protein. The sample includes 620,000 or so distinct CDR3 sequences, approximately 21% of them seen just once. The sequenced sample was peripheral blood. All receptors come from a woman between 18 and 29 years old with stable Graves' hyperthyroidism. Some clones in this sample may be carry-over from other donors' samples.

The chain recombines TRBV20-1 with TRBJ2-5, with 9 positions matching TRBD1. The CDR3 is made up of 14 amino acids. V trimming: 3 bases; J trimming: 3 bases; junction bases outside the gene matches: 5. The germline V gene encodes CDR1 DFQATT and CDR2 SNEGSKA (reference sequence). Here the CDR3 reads CSARTWDREETQYF. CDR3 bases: TGCAGTGCTAGGACGTGGGACAGGGAAGAGACCCAGTACTTC.

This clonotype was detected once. CDR3 in DNA: TGTGCCACCCGGACAGGAGTAACCTACGAGCAGTACTTC. Amino acid sequence: CATRTGVTYEQYF. This rearrangement joins TRBV6-2 or TRBV6-3 to TRBJ2-7; 7 bases are a match to TRBD1. The germline gives CDR1 MNHEY, CDR2 SVGEGT. The CDR3 totals 13 residues. With V trimmed by 10 bases and J by 2 bases, 8 bases remained unmatched.

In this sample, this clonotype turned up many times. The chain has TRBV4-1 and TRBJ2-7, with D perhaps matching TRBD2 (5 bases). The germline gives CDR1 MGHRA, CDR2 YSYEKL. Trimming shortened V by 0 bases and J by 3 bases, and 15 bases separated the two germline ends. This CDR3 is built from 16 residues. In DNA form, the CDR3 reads TGCGCCAGCAGCCAAGAACTACTGACTACGGACTACGAGCAGTACTTC. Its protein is CASSQELLTTDYEQYF.

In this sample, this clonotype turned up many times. CDR3 amino acids: CASSYTRDRGSAFF. The CDR3 nucleotides read TGTGCCAGCAGTTACACCCGGGACAGGGGATCGGCTTTCTTT. The rearrangement joins TRBV6-5 to TRBJ1-1; 10 bases are a match to TRBD1. Per the germline V gene, CDR1 is MNHEY and CDR2 is SVGAGI. This CDR3 is built from 14 residues. V lost 2 bases and J lost 11; bases outside the gene matches: 8.

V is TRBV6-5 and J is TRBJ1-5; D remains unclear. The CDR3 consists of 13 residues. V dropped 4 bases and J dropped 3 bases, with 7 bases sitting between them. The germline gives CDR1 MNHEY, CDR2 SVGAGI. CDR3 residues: CASSFNPNQPQHF. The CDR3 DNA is TGTGCCAGCAGTTTCAACCCCAATCAGCCCCAGCATTTT.

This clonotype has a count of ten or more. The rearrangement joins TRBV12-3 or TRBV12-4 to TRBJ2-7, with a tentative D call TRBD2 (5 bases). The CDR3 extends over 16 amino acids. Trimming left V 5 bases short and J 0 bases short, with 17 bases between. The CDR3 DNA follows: TGTGCCAGCAGTGCCAAGTCCGGGAAGAGCTCCTACGAGCAGTACTTC. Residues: CASSAKSGKSSYEQYF.

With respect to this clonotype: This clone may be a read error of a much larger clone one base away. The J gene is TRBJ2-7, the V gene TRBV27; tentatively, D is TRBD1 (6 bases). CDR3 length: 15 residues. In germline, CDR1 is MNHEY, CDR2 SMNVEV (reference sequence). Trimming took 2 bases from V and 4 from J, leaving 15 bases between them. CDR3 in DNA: TGTGCCAGCAGTTTAAAGGCAGGGGCTGAGTACGAGCAGTACGTC. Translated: CASSLKAGAEYEQYV.

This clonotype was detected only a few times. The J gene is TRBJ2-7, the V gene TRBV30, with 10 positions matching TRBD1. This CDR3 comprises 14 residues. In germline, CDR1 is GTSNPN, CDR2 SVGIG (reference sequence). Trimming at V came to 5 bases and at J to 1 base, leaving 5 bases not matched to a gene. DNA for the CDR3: TGTGCCTGGGAAGGGACAGGGGCATCCTACGAGCAGTACTTC. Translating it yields CAWEGTGASYEQYF.

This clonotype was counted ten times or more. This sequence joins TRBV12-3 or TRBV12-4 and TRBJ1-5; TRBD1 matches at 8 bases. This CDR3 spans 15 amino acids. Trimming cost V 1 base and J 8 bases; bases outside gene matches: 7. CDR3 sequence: CASSLEGRGHEPQHF. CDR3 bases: TGTGCCAGCAGTTTAGAGGGCAGGGGGCATGAGCCCCAGCATTTT.

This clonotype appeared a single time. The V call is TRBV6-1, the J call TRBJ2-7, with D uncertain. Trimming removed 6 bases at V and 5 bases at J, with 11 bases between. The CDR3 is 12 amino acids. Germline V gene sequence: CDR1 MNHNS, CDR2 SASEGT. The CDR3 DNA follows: TGTGCCAGCAGAGCTGGTGGGGACGAGCAGTACTTC. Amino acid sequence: CASRAGGDEQYF.

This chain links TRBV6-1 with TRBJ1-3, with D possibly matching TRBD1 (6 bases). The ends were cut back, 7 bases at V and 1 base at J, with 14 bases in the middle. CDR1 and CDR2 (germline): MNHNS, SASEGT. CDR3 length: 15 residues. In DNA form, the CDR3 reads TGTGCCAGCACCGGAGGACAGTTATCTGGAAACACCATATATTTT. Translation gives CASTGGQLSGNTIYF.

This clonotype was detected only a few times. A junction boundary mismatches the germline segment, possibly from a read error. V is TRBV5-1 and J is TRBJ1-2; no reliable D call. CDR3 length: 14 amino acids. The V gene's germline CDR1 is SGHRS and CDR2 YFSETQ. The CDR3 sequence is CACSLATADYGYTF. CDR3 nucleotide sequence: TGCGCCTGCAGCTTGGCAACAGCCGACTATGGCTACACCTTC.

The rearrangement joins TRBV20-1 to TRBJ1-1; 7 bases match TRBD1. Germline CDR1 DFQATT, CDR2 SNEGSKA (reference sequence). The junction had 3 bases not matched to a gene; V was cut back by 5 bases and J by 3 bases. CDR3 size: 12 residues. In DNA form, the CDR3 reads TGCAGTGCTGACAGGGCGGACACTGAAGCTTTCTTT. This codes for CSADRADTEAFF.

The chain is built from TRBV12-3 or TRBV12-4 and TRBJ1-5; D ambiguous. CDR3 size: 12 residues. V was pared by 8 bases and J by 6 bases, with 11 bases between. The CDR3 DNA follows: TGTGCCAGCGGCCATAACCTTCAGCCCCAGCATTTT. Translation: CASGHNLQPQHF.

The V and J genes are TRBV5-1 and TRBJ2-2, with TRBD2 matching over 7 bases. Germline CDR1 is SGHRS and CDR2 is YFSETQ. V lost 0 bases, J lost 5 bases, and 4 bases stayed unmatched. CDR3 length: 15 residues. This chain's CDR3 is CASSLDGGRTGELFF. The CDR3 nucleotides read TGCGCCAGCAGCTTGGACGGGGGGAGGACCGGGGAGCTGTTTTTT. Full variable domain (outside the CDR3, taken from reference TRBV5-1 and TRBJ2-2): KAGVTQTPRYLIKTRGQQVTLSCSPISGHRSVSWYQQTPGQGLQFLFEYFSETQRNKGNFPGRFSGRQFSNSRSEMNVSTLELGDSALYLCASSLDGGRTGELFFGEGSRLTVL.

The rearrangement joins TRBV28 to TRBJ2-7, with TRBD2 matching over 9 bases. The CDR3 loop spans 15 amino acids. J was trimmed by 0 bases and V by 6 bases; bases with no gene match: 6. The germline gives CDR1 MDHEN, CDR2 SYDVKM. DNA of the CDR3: TGTGCCAGCAGCGGAGGACTAGCGTCCTCCTACGAGCAGTACTTC. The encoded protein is CASSGGLASSYEQYF.

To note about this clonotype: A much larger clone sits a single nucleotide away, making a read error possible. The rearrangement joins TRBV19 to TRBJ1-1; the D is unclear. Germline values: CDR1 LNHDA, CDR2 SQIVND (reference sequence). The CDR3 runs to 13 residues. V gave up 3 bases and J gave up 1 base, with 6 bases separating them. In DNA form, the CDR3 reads TGTGCCAGTAGTATGGGCGGGAACACTGAAGCTTTCTTT. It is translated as CASSMGGNTEAFF. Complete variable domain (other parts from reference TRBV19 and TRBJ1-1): DGGITQSPKYLFRKEGQNVTLSCEQNLNHDAMYWYRQDPGQGLRLIYYSQIVNDFQKGDIAEGYSVSREKKESFPLTVTSAQKNPTAFYLCASSMGGNTEAFFGQGTRLTVV.

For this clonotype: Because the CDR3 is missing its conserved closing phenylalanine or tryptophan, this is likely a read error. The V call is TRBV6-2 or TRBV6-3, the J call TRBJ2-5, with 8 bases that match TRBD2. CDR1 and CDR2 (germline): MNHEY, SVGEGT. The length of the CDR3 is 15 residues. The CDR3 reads CASRTGGGPQESQYY. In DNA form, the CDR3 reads TGTGCCAGCAGGACCGGGGGGGGGCCCCAAGAGTCCCAGTACTAC.

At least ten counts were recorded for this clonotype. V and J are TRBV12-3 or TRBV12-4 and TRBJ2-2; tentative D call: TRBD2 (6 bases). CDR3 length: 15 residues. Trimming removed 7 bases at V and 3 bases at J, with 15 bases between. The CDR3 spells CASTFWGVYTGELFF. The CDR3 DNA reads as TGTGCCAGCACCTTCTGGGGGGTCTACACCGGGGAGCTGTTTTTT.

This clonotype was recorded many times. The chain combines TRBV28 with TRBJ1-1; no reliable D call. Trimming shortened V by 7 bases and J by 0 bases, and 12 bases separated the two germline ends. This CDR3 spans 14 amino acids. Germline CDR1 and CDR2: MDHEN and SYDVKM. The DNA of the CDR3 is TGTGCCAGCACCAATGCGCCCATGAACACTGAAGCTTTCTTT. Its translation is CASTNAPMNTEAFF.

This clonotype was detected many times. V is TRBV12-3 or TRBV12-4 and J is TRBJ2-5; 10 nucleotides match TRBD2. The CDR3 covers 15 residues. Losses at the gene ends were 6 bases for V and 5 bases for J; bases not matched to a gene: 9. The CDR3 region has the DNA TGTGCCAGCAGGCCTAGCGGGAGCGAGCGGGAGACCCAGTACTTC. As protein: CASRPSGSERETQYF.

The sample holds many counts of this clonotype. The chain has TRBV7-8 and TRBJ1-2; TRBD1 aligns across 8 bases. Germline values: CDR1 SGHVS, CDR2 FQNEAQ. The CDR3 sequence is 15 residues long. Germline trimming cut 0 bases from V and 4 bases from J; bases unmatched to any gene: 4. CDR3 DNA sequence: TGTGCCAGCAGCTTAGCCGGACAGGGCCTCTATGGCTACACCTTC. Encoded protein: CASSLAGQGLYGYTF.

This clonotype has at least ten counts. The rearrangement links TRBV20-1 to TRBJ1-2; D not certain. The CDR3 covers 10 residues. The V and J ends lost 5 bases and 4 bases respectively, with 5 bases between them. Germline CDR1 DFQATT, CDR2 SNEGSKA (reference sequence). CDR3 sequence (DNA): TGCAGTGCTCCCTCCTATGGCTACACCTTC. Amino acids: CSAPSYGYTF.

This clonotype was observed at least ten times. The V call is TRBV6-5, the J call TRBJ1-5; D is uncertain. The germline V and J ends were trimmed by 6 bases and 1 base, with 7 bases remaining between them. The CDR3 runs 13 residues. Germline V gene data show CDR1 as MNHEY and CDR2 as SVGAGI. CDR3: CASRLDSNQPQHF. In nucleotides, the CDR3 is TGTGCCAGCAGACTCGACAGCAATCAGCCCCAGCATTTT.

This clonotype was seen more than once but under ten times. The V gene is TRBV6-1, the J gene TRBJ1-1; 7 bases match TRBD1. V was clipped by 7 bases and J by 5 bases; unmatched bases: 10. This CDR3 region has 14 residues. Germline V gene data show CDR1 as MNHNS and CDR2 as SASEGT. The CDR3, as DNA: TGTGCCAGCAACCAAAAAGGGGGCTTGACTGAAGCTTTCTTT. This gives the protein CASNQKGGLTEAFF.

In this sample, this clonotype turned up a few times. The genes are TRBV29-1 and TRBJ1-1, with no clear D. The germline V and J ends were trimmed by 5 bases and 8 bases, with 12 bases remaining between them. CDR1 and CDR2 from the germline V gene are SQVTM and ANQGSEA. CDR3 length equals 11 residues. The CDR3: CSVTSGREAFF. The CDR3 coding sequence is TGCAGCGTTACGTCGGGTAGGGAAGCTTTCTTT. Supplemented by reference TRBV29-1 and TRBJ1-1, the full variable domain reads SAVISQKPSRDICQRGTSLTIQCQVDSQVTMMFWYRQQPGQSLTLIATANQGSEATYESGFVIDKFPISRPNLTFSTLTVSNMSPEDSSIYLCSVTSGREAFFGQGTRLTVV.

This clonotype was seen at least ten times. Written as DNA, the CDR3 is TGTGCCAGTAGTGCCCGCGGGGGTGCTACCGGGGAGCTGTTTTTT. Translation: CASSARGGATGELFF. The J gene is TRBJ2-2, the V gene TRBV19; TRBD2 agrees at 7 bases. Germline trimming cut 5 bases from V and 5 bases from J; bases unmatched to any gene: 8. This CDR3 is built from 15 residues. The germline gives CDR1 LNHDA, CDR2 SQIVND (reference sequence).

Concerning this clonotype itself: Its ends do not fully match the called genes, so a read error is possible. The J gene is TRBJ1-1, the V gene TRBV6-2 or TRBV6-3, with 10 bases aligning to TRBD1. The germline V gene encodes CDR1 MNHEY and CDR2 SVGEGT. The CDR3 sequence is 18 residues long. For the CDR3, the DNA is TGTGCCGCTCCAATTCTGCCGGGACAGGGGTCGGCGAACACTGAAGCTTGCTTT. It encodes CAAPILPGQGSANTEACF.

In nucleotides, the CDR3 is TGCACCGAGGGGAAAGGACTAGCGGGACCTCCCAGGGGTTACGAGCAGTACTTC. This sequence encodes CTEGKGLAGPPRGYEQYF. V usage is TRBV29-1 and J usage is TRBJ2-7, with 12 bases fitting TRBD2. CDR1 and CDR2 from the germline V gene are SQVTM and ANQGSEA. There are 18 residues in the CDR3.

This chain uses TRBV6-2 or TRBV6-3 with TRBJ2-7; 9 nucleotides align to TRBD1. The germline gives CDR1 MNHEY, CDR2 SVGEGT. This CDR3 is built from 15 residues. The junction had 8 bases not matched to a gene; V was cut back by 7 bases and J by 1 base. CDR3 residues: CASTGTGMRSYEQYF. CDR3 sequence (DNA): TGTGCCAGCACTGGGACAGGGATGAGATCCTACGAGCAGTACTTC.

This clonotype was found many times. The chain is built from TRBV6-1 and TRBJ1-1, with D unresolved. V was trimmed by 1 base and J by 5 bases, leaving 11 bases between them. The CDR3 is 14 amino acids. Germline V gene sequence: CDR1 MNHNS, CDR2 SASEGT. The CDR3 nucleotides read TGTGCCAGCAGTGAAGGTTTGGGGAGGACTGAAGCTTTCTTT. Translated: CASSEGLGRTEAFF.

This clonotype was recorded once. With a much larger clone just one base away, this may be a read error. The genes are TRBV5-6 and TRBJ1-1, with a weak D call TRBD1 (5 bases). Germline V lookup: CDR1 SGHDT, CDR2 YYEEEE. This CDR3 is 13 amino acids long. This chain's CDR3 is CACSGMGVTEAFF. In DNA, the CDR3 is TGTGCCTGCAGCGGAATGGGGGTAACTGAAGCTTTCTTT.